Below are 32 T cell receptor beta chains sequenced from a single sample in a study of blood T cell repertoires in COVID-19. The assay was immunoSEQ multiplex PCR, and TCRdb's table has in-frame clones only and misses some. The sample lists roughly 40,000 clones; around 85% were seen once. Sequenced sample: peripheral blood. These receptors were taken from a woman older than 75 with acute or convalescent COVID-19.

This rearrangement joins TRBV6-5 to TRBJ2-2, with TRBD2 matching over 7 bases. CDR3 length equals 15 residues. Trimming took 3 bases from V and 6 from J; bases not matched to a gene: 7. Per germline, CDR1 MNHEY and CDR2 SVGAGI. CDR3 sequence (DNA): TGTGCCAGCAGTTATGATATTAGCGGGTCCGGGGAGCTGTTTTTT. It is translated as CASSYDISGSGELFF.

The chain uses TRBV5-1 and TRBJ2-7, with a weak D call TRBD1 (6 bases). CDR1 is SGHRS, CDR2 YFSETQ, per germline. The CDR3 consists of 13 residues. V was cut by 0 bases and J by 5 bases, with 9 bases left in between. The chain's CDR3 is CASSLAGVDEQYF. The CDR3 DNA reads TGCGCCAGCAGCTTGGCAGGGGTGGACGAGCAGTACTTC. The full variable domain, with the rest looked up from reference TRBV5-1 and TRBJ2-7, is KAGVTQTPRYLIKTRGQQVTLSCSPISGHRSVSWYQQTPGQGLQFLFEYFSETQRNKGNFPGRFSGRQFSNSRSEMNVSTLELGDSALYLCASSLAGVDEQYFGPGTRLTVT.

This clone was found once. This rearrangement joins TRBV3-1 (or the pseudogene TRBV3-2) to TRBJ1-1; D is unresolved. V shed 4 bases and J shed 1 base, with 10 bases lying between them. This CDR3 is built from 14 residues. CDR1 is LGHDT, CDR2 YNNKEL, per germline (reference sequence). The CDR3 sequence is CASSLRGKNTEAFF. The CDR3 nucleotides read TGTGCCAGCAGCCTGCGGGGAAAGAACACTGAAGCTTTCTTT.

The rearrangement links TRBV27 to TRBJ2-2; the match to TRBD2 covers 9 bases. V shed 3 bases, J shed 6 bases, and the junction held 8 bases outside the gene matches. CDR1 is MNHEY, CDR2 SMNVEV, per germline (reference sequence). The CDR3 is 16 amino acids. The CDR3 DNA is TGTGCCAGCAGTTTTAACCTAGCGGGAAGGGCCGGGGAGCTGTTTTTT. It specifies CASSFNLAGRAGELFF.

The CDR3 DNA is TGTGCCAGCAGCCCGCCAGGGTTTGGACAAGAGACCCAGTACTTC. Encoded protein: CASSPPGFGQETQYF. The chain carries TRBV7-9 and TRBJ2-5; the D gene is possibly TRBD1 (5 bases). The V and J ends lost 5 bases and 2 bases respectively, with 15 bases between them. This CDR3 spans 15 amino acids. Germline-derived CDR1 and CDR2 are SEHNR and FQNEAQ (reference sequence).

This chain uses TRBV5-4 with TRBJ2-1; possible D gene TRBD2, 5 bases. Germline CDR1 is SGHNT and CDR2 is YYREEE (reference sequence). The CDR3 is made up of 15 amino acids. V lost 2 bases, J lost 0 bases, and 9 bases lay in between. The CDR3 spells CASSLGSGSYNEQFF. CDR3 in DNA: TGTGCCAGCAGCTTAGGGAGCGGCTCCTACAATGAGCAGTTCTTC.

DNA of the CDR3: TGTGCCAGCAGCCCAGACAGGGGGGCTAACACTGAAGCTTTCTTT. Its protein is CASSPDRGANTEAFF. V is TRBV2 and J is TRBJ1-1, with TRBD1 identical over 9 bases. V was pared by 6 bases and J by 2 bases, with 7 bases of the junction left unmatched. CDR3 length: 15 residues. Germline V CDR1 and CDR2: SNHLY, FYNNEI.

The V call is TRBV5-1, the J call TRBJ2-1; TRBD2 agrees at 7 bases. Germline V gives CDR1 SGHRS, CDR2 YFSETQ. The ends lost 4 bases at V and 1 base at J; junction bases unmatched: 5. This CDR3 has 15 amino acids. The CDR3 DNA sequence: TGCGCCAGCAGCATACTGGGACTATCCTACAATGAGCAGTTCTTC. Amino acid sequence: CASSILGLSYNEQFF.

This clone was seen more than once but under ten times. V gene TRBV6-5 combines with J gene TRBJ2-1, with 11 bases that match TRBD2. CDR1 and CDR2 from the germline V gene are MNHEY and SVGAGI. V was clipped by 4 bases and J by 4 bases; unmatched bases: 0. The CDR3 is 14 amino acids. The CDR3 DNA reads as TGTGCCAGCAGTTTAGCGGGAGGGTACAATGAGCAGTTCTTC. Residues: CASSLAGGYNEQFF.

This clone was detected a few times. The chain has TRBV19 and TRBJ1-4, with a weak D call TRBD1 (6 bases). This CDR3 is 17 amino acids long. The V gene lost 4 bases and the J gene lost 6 bases, with 21 bases spanning the gap. Germline lookup yields CDR1 LNHDA and CDR2 SQIVND (reference sequence). In nucleotides, the CDR3 is TGTGCCAGTAGTAGGATAACCTCGGGGGGGCAAGATGAAAAACTGTTTTTT. Protein: CASSRITSGGQDEKLFF.

This clone was seen once. The chain links TRBV5-4 to TRBJ2-2; 7 bases are shared with TRBD2. CDR1 SGHNT and CDR2 YYREEE come from the germline V gene (reference sequence). This CDR3 contains 15 residues. The V and J ends lost 2 bases and 1 base, in that order; junction bases with no gene match: 2. CDR3 nucleotides: TGTGCCAGCAGCTTCCCTAGCGGGAACACCGGGGAGCTGTTTTTT. It specifies CASSFPSGNTGELFF.

This chain uses TRBV11-2 with TRBJ2-1; 9 nucleotides align to TRBD2. CDR1 and CDR2 from the germline V gene are SGHAT and FQNNGV. The V and J ends lost 0 bases and 0 bases, in that order; junction bases with no gene match: 9. The CDR3 extends over 19 amino acids. The CDR3 DNA sequence: TGTGCCAGCAGCTTAGAAGCGGGACTAGCACCTAGCTCCTACAATGAGCAGTTCTTC. This codes for CASSLEAGLAPSSYNEQFF. The whole variable domain, filled in from reference TRBV11-2 and TRBJ2-1, reads EAGVAQSPRYKIIEKRQSVAFWCNPISGHATLYWYQQILGQGPKLLIQFQNNGVVDDSQLPKDRFSAERLKGVDSTLKIQPAKLEDSAVYLCASSLEAGLAPSSYNEQFFGPGTRLTVL.

The rearrangement joins TRBV6-5 to TRBJ2-5; D uncertain. CDR1 and CDR2 from the germline V gene are MNHEY and SVGAGI. V lost 6 bases and J 5 bases, leaving 10 bases between the germline ends. The CDR3 is 12 residues long. DNA for the CDR3: TGTGCCAGCAGCAGGATAGGCGAGACCCAGTACTTC. It encodes CASSRIGETQYF.

This clone was seen a handful of times. The chain combines TRBV3-1 (or the pseudogene TRBV3-2) with TRBJ2-1, with TRBD1 identical over 8 bases. The junction had 8 bases not matched to a gene; V was cut back by 1 base and J by 9 bases. CDR3 length: 15 amino acids. Germline V gene data show CDR1 as LGHDT and CDR2 as YNNKEL (reference sequence). CDR3 nucleotides: TGTGCCAGCAGCCAAGGGCCGCAGGGGGCTGGTGAGCAGTTCTTC. As protein: CASSQGPQGAGEQFF.

This chain links TRBV19 with TRBJ2-2, with 8 bases aligning to TRBD1. The V and J ends lost 8 bases and 0 bases, in that order; junction bases with no gene match: 2. From germline, CDR1 is LNHDA and CDR2 SQIVND (reference sequence). The CDR3 loop spans 14 amino acids. CDR3 coding DNA: TGTGCCAGTGCGGGACAGGCGAACACCGGGGAGCTGTTTTTT. Translated, it gives CASAGQANTGELFF.

V and J are TRBV10-2 and TRBJ2-7; 7 bases are a match to TRBD2. Germline CDR1 is WSHSY and CDR2 is SAAADI. The CDR3 spans 14 residues. Unmatched junction bases numbered 7, after V lost 7 bases and J lost 1 base. This chain's CDR3 is CASKPGLTSYEQYF. The CDR3 nucleotides are TGCGCCAGCAAACCGGGACTAACTTCCTACGAGCAGTACTTC.

CDR3 DNA: TGTGCCAGCAGCCAAGGGTCTTTGGGGGGGAGGGAGACCCAGTACTTC. It translates to CASSQGSLGGRETQYF. The chain joins TRBV3-1 (or the pseudogene TRBV3-2) to TRBJ2-5, with 7 bases that match TRBD2. The V segment lost 1 base and the J segment 5 bases; nucleotides outside the gene matches: 10. This CDR3 is 16 amino acids long. The germline gives CDR1 LGHDT, CDR2 YNNKEL (reference sequence).

The genes are TRBV6-1 and TRBJ2-2; TRBD1 agrees at 9 bases. The germline V gene has CDR1 MNHNS and CDR2 SASEGT. V shed 1 base and J 6 bases; nucleotides not matched to a gene: 3. The CDR3 extends over 15 amino acids. The CDR3 loop reads CASSEGTGVPGELFF. CDR3 nucleotides: TGTGCCAGCAGTGAAGGGACAGGGGTACCCGGGGAGCTGTTTTTT.

The chain has TRBV6-4 and TRBJ2-2, with a weak D call TRBD2 (5 bases). The CDR3 length is 14 residues. Germline CDR1 MRHNA, CDR2 SNTAGT. The V and J ends lost 4 bases and 4 bases respectively, with 10 bases between them. The chain's CDR3 is CASSVGVGTGELFF. CDR3 nucleotide sequence: TGTGCCAGCAGTGTGGGAGTGGGCACCGGGGAGCTGTTTTTT.

The V and J genes are TRBV2 and TRBJ1-4, with D perhaps matching TRBD1 (5 bases). This CDR3 contains 13 residues. Germline assignment: CDR1 SNHLY and CDR2 FYNNEI. V was trimmed by 2 bases and J by 8 bases, leaving 9 bases between them. CDR3: CASSEQGREKLFF. In DNA form, the CDR3 reads TGTGCCAGCAGTGAACAGGGTAGGGAAAAACTGTTTTTT.

V usage is TRBV6-5 and J usage is TRBJ2-1; D may be TRBD2 (6 bases). Germline V gene lookup returns CDR1 MNHEY and CDR2 SVGAGI. Trimming cost V 4 bases and J 9 bases, with 10 bases left between them. This CDR3 is built from 12 residues. CDR3 sequence reads: CASSSTGGEQFF. Written as DNA, the CDR3 is TGTGCCAGCAGTTCGACCGGGGGTGAGCAGTTCTTC.

This chain connects TRBV11-2 to TRBJ2-3; 7 nucleotides match TRBD1. The CDR3 has 18 amino acids. V dropped 2 bases and J dropped 3; count of bases not matched to a gene: 14. The germline gives CDR1 SGHAT, CDR2 FQNNGV. The CDR3 sequence is CASSLQGYRDRLTDTQYF. For the CDR3, the DNA is TGTGCCAGCAGCTTACAGGGATACCGGGACAGACTGACAGATACGCAGTATTTT.

The chain joins TRBV5-5 to TRBJ2-7; D remains ambiguous. Germline V lookup: CDR1 SGHKS, CDR2 YYEKEE (reference sequence). V was clipped by 5 bases and J by 1 base, with 10 bases between them. CDR3 length: 13 amino acids. CDR3 coding DNA: TGTGCCAGCAGGCCCGATGCGTCCTACGAGCAGTACTTC. Amino acids: CASRPDASYEQYF.

Concerning this clone itself: Other DNA variants within this sample encode the same CDR3. The chain recombines TRBV14 with TRBJ2-5; D unclear. Germline lookup yields CDR1 SGHDN and CDR2 FVKESK. Trimming removed 3 bases at V and 4 bases at J, with 6 bases between. This CDR3 has 12 amino acids. The CDR3 sequence is CASSQGAETQYF. The CDR3 DNA follows: TGTGCCAGCAGCCAGGGCGCAGAGACCCAGTACTTC.

The gene calls are TRBV15 and TRBJ2-2; D ambiguous. There are 13 residues in the CDR3. Looked up from germline, CDR1 is LNHNV and CDR2 is YYDKDF (reference sequence). The V end was cut by 0 bases, the J end by 7 bases, with 6 bases between. CDR3 bases: TGTGCCACCAGCAGAGATCCCATCGGGGAGCTGTTTTTT. It is translated as CATSRDPIGELFF.

The rearrangement joins TRBV11-2 to TRBJ2-2; the D is unclear. Germline V gene sequence: CDR1 SGHAT, CDR2 FQNNGV. V lost 5 bases to trimming and J lost 3 bases, with 10 bases between them. The CDR3 is 14 amino acids. The CDR3 protein is CASSPHRDTGELFF. CDR3 coding DNA: TGTGCCAGCAGCCCCCACCGGGACACCGGGGAGCTGTTTTTT.

This sequence joins TRBV7-2 and TRBJ1-2, with D tentatively TRBD1 (5 bases). Trimming pared 6 bases from V and 0 bases from J, leaving 8 bases between. This CDR3 is built from 13 residues. Germline CDR1 and CDR2: SGHTA and FQGNSA. The CDR3 loop is CASRLTANYGYTF. The CDR3 DNA reads as TGTGCCAGCAGATTGACAGCTAACTATGGCTACACCTTC.

V usage is TRBV12-3 or TRBV12-4 and J usage is TRBJ2-5, with D unresolved. Trimming removed 2 bases from V and 7 bases from J, with 5 bases in between. The CDR3 is 11 residues long. CDR3 region: CASSLQMTQYF. The CDR3 bases are TGTGCCAGCAGTTTACAAATGACCCAGTACTTC.

The chain has TRBV5-1 and TRBJ2-4; 8 nucleotides match TRBD1. Looked up from germline, CDR1 is SGHRS and CDR2 is YFSETQ. This CDR3 has 12 residues. The V segment lost 4 bases and the J segment 14 bases; nucleotides outside the gene matches: 8. DNA for the CDR3: TGCGCCAGCAGCCCCGGGGACAGGACGAAGTACTTC. It is translated as CASSPGDRTKYF.

The J gene is TRBJ2-7, the V gene TRBV28; D perhaps matches TRBD2 (6 bases). The CDR3 has 12 amino acids. Germline-derived CDR1 and CDR2 are MDHEN and SYDVKM. The germline V and J ends were trimmed by 8 bases and 3 bases, with 11 bases remaining between them. The CDR3 DNA is TGTGCCAGCGCGGGGCAGGTCTACGAGCAGTACTTC. Protein: CASAGQVYEQYF.

The chain uses TRBV5-1 and TRBJ2-1, with 8 bases that match TRBD2. Unmatched junction bases numbered 5, after V lost 3 bases and J lost 6 bases. CDR3 length: 14 residues. Germline V CDR1 and CDR2: SGHRS, YFSETQ. The CDR3 DNA is TGCGCCAGCAGCTACTCGGGACTAGGCAATGAGCAGTTCTTC. It is translated as CASSYSGLGNEQFF.

The chain couples TRBV11-2 to TRBJ2-1; 7 nucleotides match TRBD2. Germline V lookup: CDR1 SGHAT, CDR2 FQNNGV. The V gene end was trimmed by 5 bases and the J gene end by 9 bases; junction bases not matched to a gene: 7. The CDR3 extends over 13 amino acids. DNA of the CDR3: TGTGCCAGCAGCCCTGGCGGGGGTCTTGAGCAGTTCTTC. Amino acid sequence: CASSPGGGLEQFF. Looking up the rest from reference TRBV11-2 and TRBJ2-1 gives the full variable domain: EAGVAQSPRYKIIEKRQSVAFWCNPISGHATLYWYQQILGQGPKLLIQFQNNGVVDDSQLPKDRFSAERLKGVDSTLKIQPAKLEDSAVYLCASSPGGGLEQFFGPGTRLTVL.